A selection of T cell receptor beta chains follows, all from one sample in a study of blood T cells in healthy people across ages. Each CDR3 protein is one row after TCRdb ran MiXCR on the 5' RACE reads. Of about 680,000 distinct CDR3 sequences listed, 49% were seen once; the top ten hold 25% to 35%. Sequenced input: blood. All receptors come from a woman in her sixties or seventies in good health. CDR3s include the opening cysteine and the closing phenylalanine or tryptophan. The D gene is left open where the match is weak. Clone size, where shown, is once, few, many, or a class for clones that have expanded.

j_gene | d_gene | abundance | v_gene | CDR3nt | CDR3aa
TRBJ2-4 | NA | NA | TRBV7-8 | TGTGCCAGCAGCTTAGCTGGAGCGGGCCTAGCCAAAAACATTCAGTACTTC | CASSLAGAGLAKNIQYF
TRBJ1-2 | NA | few | TRBV6-5 | TGTGCCAGCAGTTACTCAAATCGCGGCTACACCTTC | CASSYSNRGYTF
TRBJ2-2 | TRBD1 | NA | TRBV25-1 | TGTGCCAGCAGTGACTCGGTCAGGGGGCAAATCGGGGAGCTGTTTTTT | CASSDSVRGQIGELFF
TRBJ2-3 | TRBD1 | many | TRBV20-1 | TGCAGTGCTACCAATCAAGGGGACAGGGGCCCAGATACGCAGTATTTT | CSATNQGDRGPDTQYF
TRBJ2-7 | TRBD2 | many | TRBV5-1 | TGTGCCAGCAGCCCCGCGGGAGGCTACGAGCAGTACTTC | CASSPAGGYEQYF
TRBJ2-7 | NA | few | TRBV6-2/TRBV6-3 | TGTGCCAGCAGTTCGGCAGGCCATGAGCAGTACTTC | CASSSAGHEQYF
TRBJ2-7 | NA | few | TRBV7-9 | TGTGCCAGCGGTAGGTACGACGAGCAGTACTTC | CASGRYDEQYF
TRBJ2-3 | NA | NA | TRBV20-1 | TGCAGTGCTAGAGATGGAAGGCAGGGCGATACGCAGTATTTT | CSARDGRQGDTQYF
TRBJ2-1 | NA | NA | TRBV12-3/TRBV12-4 | TGTGCCAGCAGTTCCGGATACCTAAGTAGGGCGTTCTTC | CASSSGYLSRAFF
TRBJ2-2 | NA | NA | TRBV7-8 | TGTGCCAGCAGCTTAGTGGGTAGCCGGACCGGGGAGCTGTTTTTT | CASSLVGSRTGELFF
TRBJ2-1 | NA | NA | TRBV15 | TGTGCCGCCAGCAGGGACCTTTGGGGGCAGTTCTTC | CAASRDLWGQFF
TRBJ1-2 | NA | NA | TRBV7-2 | TGTGCCAGCAGCCCCACTTCTAACTGGGGCTACACCTTC | CASSPTSNWGYTF
TRBJ2-3 | NA | few | TRBV29-1 | TGCAGCGTCCAGTACACAGATACGCAGTATTTT | CSVQYTDTQYF
TRBJ2-7 | NA | few | TRBV2 | TGTGCCAGCAAGGGGGAGGACAGGACCTACGAGCAGTACTTC | CASKGEDRTYEQYF
TRBJ2-5 | NA | NA | TRBV6-5 | TGTGCCAGCTGGCGTGGGTACCAAGAGACCCAGTACTTC | CASWRGYQETQYF
TRBJ2-1 | NA | NA | TRBV5-1 | TGCGCCAGCGCCTCAAATCCCAGTGTTAATGAGCAGTTCTTC | CASASNPSVNEQFF
TRBJ2-1 | NA | NA | TRBV20-1 | TGCAGTGCTAGAAGAACTAGCAAACATTACAATGAGCAGTTCTTC | CSARRTSKHYNEQFF
TRBJ2-1 | NA | NA | TRBV9 | TGTGCCAGCAGCGTAGGAGGGACCCCCAATGAGCAGTTCTTC | CASSVGGTPNEQFF
TRBJ2-1 | TRBD2 | NA | TRBV28 | TGTGCCAGCAGTTCTATACTAGCGGCAAGCGTCGGTGAGCAGTTCTTC | CASSSILAASVGEQFF
TRBJ2-1 | NA | NA | TRBV10-3 | TGTGCCATCAGTGAGTTACAGGGTGGGGGGCCCTACAATGAGCAGTTCTTC | CAISELQGGGPYNEQFF
TRBJ1-5 | TRBD1 | NA | TRBV20-1 | TGCAGTGCCTCGGGACAGATTAGCAATCAGCCCCAGCATTTT | CSASGQISNQPQHF
TRBJ1-2 | TRBD1 | few | TRBV20-1 | TGCAGTGCCCTGGGACAGGGTTCCTATGGCTACACCTTC | CSALGQGSYGYTF
TRBJ1-5 | TRBD1 | once | TRBV6-2/TRBV6-3 | TGTGCCAGCAGCCTCAGGGGGGGGGCGCAGGGCAGCAATCAGCCCCAGCATTTT | CASSLRGGAQGSNQPQHF
TRBJ1-1 | NA | NA | TRBV7-2 | TGTGCCAGCAGCCTCATTGGGTTTGAAGCTTTCTTT | CASSLIGFEAFF
TRBJ1-2 | NA | NA | TRBV6-2/TRBV6-3 | TGTGCCAGCAGTTACGGCAGGGAGAACTATGGCTACACCTTC | CASSYGRENYGYTF
TRBJ2-7 | NA | NA | TRBV20-1 | TGCAGTGCTATTACCGGATTCTATAACAACTACGAGCAGTACTTC | CSAITGFYNNYEQYF
TRBJ2-7 | NA | NA | TRBV7-8 | TGTGCCAGCAGCCACCGGGACTCTACGTACAATGAGCAGTACTTC | CASSHRDSTYNEQYF
TRBJ1-2 | NA | few | TRBV6-2/TRBV6-3 | TGTGCCAGCAGCTATCCCACTGTTTCCTATGGCTACACCTTC | CASSYPTVSYGYTF
TRBJ2-2 | TRBD1 | NA | TRBV7-2 | TGTGCCAGCAGCGCTACAGGGGTTCTGAACGGGGAGCTGTTTTTT | CASSATGVLNGELFF
TRBJ2-5 | NA | NA | TRBV4-2 | TGTGCCAGCAGCCAAGAACCACCAACCGAGACCCAGTACTTC | CASSQEPPTETQYF
TRBJ2-1 | NA | NA | TRBV7-2 | TGTGCCAGCAGTGAATTGGCAGAGCAGTTCTTC | CASSELAEQFF
TRBJ2-1 | TRBD2 | NA | TRBV7-8 | TGTGCCAGCAGCTTAGTTGTTAGCGGGACATCCAATGAGCAGTTCTTC | CASSLVVSGTSNEQFF
TRBJ2-7 | TRBD1 | few | TRBV5-1 | TGCGCCAGCAGCTCGGGACAGTCAGCCTACGAGCAGTACTTC | CASSSGQSAYEQYF
TRBJ2-1 | TRBD1 | NA | TRBV20-1 | TGCAGTGCTAGAACCGACAGGGGGGGGTCTGAGCAGTTCTTC | CSARTDRGGSEQFF
TRBJ2-5 | TRBD2 | once | TRBV29-1 | TGCAGCGTTGAAGCCAGCGGGACTTACGAGCGGTACTTC | CSVEASGTYERYF
TRBJ1-1 | NA | medium-sized | TRBV12-3/TRBV12-4 | TGTGCCAGCAGTTCCTCCGACAGGAACACTGAAGCTTTCTTT | CASSSSDRNTEAFF
TRBJ1-3 | NA | NA | TRBV3-1 | TGTGCCAGCAGCTCCCAAGCTGGAAACACCATATATTTT | CASSSQAGNTIYF
TRBJ2-1 | TRBD2 | NA | TRBV7-2 | TGTGCCAGCAGCACTAGCGGGAACGCCAATGAGCAGTTCTTC | CASSTSGNANEQFF
TRBJ2-2 | NA | NA | TRBV11-2 | TGTGCCAGCAGCCCGCAGCGGACCACCGGGGAGCTGTTTTTT | CASSPQRTTGELFF
TRBJ2-5 | TRBD1 | NA | TRBV24-1 | TGTGCCACCAGTGATTGGGACAGTGGGTTGTTGGAGACCCAGTACTTC | CATSDWDSGLLETQYF
TRBJ2-1 | TRBD2 | once | TRBV5-1 | TGCGCCAGCAGCTTTTTGGCTAGCGGGGTTAACAATGAGCAGTTCTTC | CASSFLASGVNNEQFF
TRBJ2-7 | TRBD1 | NA | TRBV6-2/TRBV6-3 | TGTGCCAGCAGTGACAGGGTCCTCTACGAGCAGTACTTC | CASSDRVLYEQYF
TRBJ2-5 | NA | many | TRBV28 | TGTGCCAGCAGTTTAGCTGGCGAAAGGGAGACCCAGTACTTC | CASSLAGERETQYF
TRBJ1-2 | TRBD1 | many | TRBV29-1 | TGCAGCGTTGCACAGGGGAGACATGGCTACACCTTC | CSVAQGRHGYTF
TRBJ1-2 | TRBD1 | NA | TRBV6-2/TRBV6-3 | TGTGCCAGCAGCGGCCGGGACAGGGGTGCTTATGGCTACACCTTC | CASSGRDRGAYGYTF
TRBJ2-7 | NA | NA | TRBV10-3 | TGTGCCACCGCGTCCTTCGGGCGGCAGTCAAGTGTCTACGAGCAGTACTTC | CATASFGRQSSVYEQYF
TRBJ2-1 | TRBD2 | few | TRBV27 | TGTGCCAGCAGTGTAGCGGGAGAGTACAATGAGCAGTTCTTC | CASSVAGEYNEQFF
TRBJ2-1 | NA | once | TRBV5-1 | TGCGCCAGCAGTTCTGGACGTTCCTACAGTGAGCAGTTCTTC | CASSSGRSYSEQFF
TRBJ2-1 | TRBD2 | NA | TRBV20-1 | TGCAGTGCTAGGCCGACTAGCGGGATCCCCTACAATGAGCAGTTCTTC | CSARPTSGIPYNEQFF
TRBJ2-2 | NA | NA | TRBV7-9 | TGTGCCAGCAGCCTACTAGGGTCTAACACCGGGGAGCTGTTTTTT | CASSLLGSNTGELFF
TRBJ1-1 | NA | NA | TRBV20-1 | TGCAGTGCTAATAAAAGGGCGGACACTGAAGCTTTCTTT | CSANKRADTEAFF
TRBJ2-5 | TRBD1 | NA | TRBV9 | TGTGCCAGCAGCGTAGGAGAGGGGACAGGGCTAGAGACCCAGTACTTC | CASSVGEGTGLETQYF
TRBJ2-7 | NA | few | TRBV5-1 | TGCGCCAGCAGCTTGGGCGGACAGCCCTACGAGCAGTACTTC | CASSLGGQPYEQYF
TRBJ1-1 | NA | few | TRBV12-3/TRBV12-4 | TGTGCCAGCGGGGAGGGTAGTCAAACTTTCTTT | CASGEGSQTFF
TRBJ2-5 | TRBD2 | few | TRBV28 | TGTGCCATTGCCGAAGTAGCGGGAGTAGAGACCCAGTACTTC | CAIAEVAGVETQYF
TRBJ2-1 | NA | NA | TRBV27 | TGTGCCAGCAGTCTCGTAAACCCGAGGTACAATGAGCAGTTCTTC | CASSLVNPRYNEQFF
TRBJ2-7 | NA | many | TRBV5-6 | TGTGCCAGCAGCTTGGAGTGGGCCGAGCAGTACTTC | CASSLEWAEQYF
TRBJ2-7 | TRBD2 | NA | TRBV6-2/TRBV6-3 | TGTGCCAGCAGGGGAAGCGGGGTCTCCTACGAGCAGTACTTC | CASRGSGVSYEQYF